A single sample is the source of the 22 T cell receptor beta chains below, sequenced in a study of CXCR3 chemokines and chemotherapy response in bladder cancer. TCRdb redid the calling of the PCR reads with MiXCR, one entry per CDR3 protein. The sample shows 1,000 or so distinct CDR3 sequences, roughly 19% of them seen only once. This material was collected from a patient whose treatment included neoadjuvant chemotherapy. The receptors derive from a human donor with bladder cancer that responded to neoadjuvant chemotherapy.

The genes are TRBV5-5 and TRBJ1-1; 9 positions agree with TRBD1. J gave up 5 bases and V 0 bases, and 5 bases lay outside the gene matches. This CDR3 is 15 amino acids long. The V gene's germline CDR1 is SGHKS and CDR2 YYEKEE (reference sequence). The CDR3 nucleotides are TGTGCCAGCAGCTTGGGAGGGACAGGGAGAACTGAAGCTTTCTTT. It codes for CASSLGGTGRTEAFF.

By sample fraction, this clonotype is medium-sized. CDR3 in DNA: TGTGCCAGCAGTTACTTGGACAGGGGGGGGCATCTGGCGAGCAATCAGCCCCAGCATTTT. Its translation: CASSYLDRGGHLASNQPQHF. V usage is TRBV6-5 and J usage is TRBJ1-5; 10 bases fit TRBD1. Germline V gene sequence: CDR1 MNHEY, CDR2 SVGAGI. J gave up 1 base and V 1 base, and 13 bases lay outside the gene matches. The CDR3 covers 20 residues.

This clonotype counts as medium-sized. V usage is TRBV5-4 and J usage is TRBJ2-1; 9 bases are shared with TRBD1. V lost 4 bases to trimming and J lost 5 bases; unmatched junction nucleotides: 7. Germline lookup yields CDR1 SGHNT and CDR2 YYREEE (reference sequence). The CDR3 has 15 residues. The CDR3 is CASSLGTGINNEQFF. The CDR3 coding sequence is TGTGCCAGCAGCCTCGGGACAGGGATCAACAATGAGCAGTTCTTC.

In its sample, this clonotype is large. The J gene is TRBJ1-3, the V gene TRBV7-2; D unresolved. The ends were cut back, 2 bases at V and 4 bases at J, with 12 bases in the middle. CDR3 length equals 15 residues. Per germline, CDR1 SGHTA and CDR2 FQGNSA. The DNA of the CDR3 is TGTGCCAGCAGCTTATTCGAGGGTGAGGGAAACACCATATATTTT. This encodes CASSLFEGEGNTIYF.

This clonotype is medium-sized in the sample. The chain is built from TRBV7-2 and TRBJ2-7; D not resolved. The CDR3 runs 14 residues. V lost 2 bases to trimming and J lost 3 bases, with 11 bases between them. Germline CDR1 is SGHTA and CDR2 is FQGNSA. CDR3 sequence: CASSLLSTNYEQYF. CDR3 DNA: TGTGCCAGCAGCTTATTGTCTACTAACTACGAGCAGTACTTC. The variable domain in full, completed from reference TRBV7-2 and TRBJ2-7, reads GAGVSQSPSNKVTEKGKDVELRCDPISGHTALYWYRQSLGQGLEFLIYFQGNSAPDKSGLPSDRFSAERTGGSVSTLTIQRTQQEDSAVYLCASSLLSTNYEQYFGPGTRLTVT.

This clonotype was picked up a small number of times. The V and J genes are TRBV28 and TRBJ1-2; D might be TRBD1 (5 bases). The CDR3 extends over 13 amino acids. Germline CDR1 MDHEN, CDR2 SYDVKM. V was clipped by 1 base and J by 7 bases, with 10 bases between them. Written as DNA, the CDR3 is TGTGCCAGCAGTTTATTGGGGGGGGTTGGCTACACCTTC. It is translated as CASSLLGGVGYTF.

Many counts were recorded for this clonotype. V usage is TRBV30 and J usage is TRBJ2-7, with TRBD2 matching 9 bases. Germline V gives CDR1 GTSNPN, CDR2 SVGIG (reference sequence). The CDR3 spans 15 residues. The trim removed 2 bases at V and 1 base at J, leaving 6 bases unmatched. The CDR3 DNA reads TGTGCCTGGAGTCAACTAGCGGGTGAGTCCTACGAGCAGTACTTC. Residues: CAWSQLAGESYEQYF.

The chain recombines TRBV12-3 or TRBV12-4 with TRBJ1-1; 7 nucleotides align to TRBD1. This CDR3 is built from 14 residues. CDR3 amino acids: CGSSLGQKNTEAFF. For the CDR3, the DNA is TGTGGCAGTAGTTTGGGACAGAAGAACACTGAAGCTTTCTTT.

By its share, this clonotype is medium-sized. The CDR3 spells CASSLRAAGELFF. The CDR3 DNA sequence: TGTGCCAGCAGCTTAAGAGCGGCCGGGGAGCTGTTTTTT. The chain couples TRBV7-9 to TRBJ2-2, with D perhaps TRBD2 (5 bases). V was clipped by 2 bases and J by 6 bases, with 7 bases between them. CDR1 is SEHNR, CDR2 FQNEAQ, per germline (reference sequence). The CDR3 consists of 13 residues.

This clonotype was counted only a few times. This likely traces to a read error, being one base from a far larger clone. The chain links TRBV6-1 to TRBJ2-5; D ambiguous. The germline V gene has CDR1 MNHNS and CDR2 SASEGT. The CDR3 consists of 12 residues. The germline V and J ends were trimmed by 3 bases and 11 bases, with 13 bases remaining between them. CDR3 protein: CASSETRNEQYF. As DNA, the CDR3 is TGTGCCAGCAGTGAGACACGCAATGAGCAGTACTTC.

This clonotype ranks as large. The chain's CDR3 is CASSYFGGVNQPQHF. CDR3 bases: TGTGCCAGCAGTTACTTTGGAGGGGTCAATCAGCCCCAGCATTTT. V gene TRBV6-1 combines with J gene TRBJ1-5; maybe TRBD1 (5 bases). Trimming pared 5 bases from V and 3 bases from J, leaving 14 bases between. The length of the CDR3 is 15 residues. Germline V gene data show CDR1 as MNHNS and CDR2 as SASEGT.

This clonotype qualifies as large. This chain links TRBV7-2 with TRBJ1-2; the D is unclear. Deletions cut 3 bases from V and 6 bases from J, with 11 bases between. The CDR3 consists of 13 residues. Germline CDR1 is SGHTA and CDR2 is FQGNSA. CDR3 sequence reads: CASSLGLGDGYTF. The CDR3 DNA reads TGTGCCAGCAGCTTGGGTCTCGGAGATGGCTACACCTTC.

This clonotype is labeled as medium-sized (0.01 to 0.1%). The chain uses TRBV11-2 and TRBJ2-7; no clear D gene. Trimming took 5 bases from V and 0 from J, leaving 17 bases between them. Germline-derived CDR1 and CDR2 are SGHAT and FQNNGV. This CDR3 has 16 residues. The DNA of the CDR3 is TGTGCCAGCAGCCCTGGATCCCCTTTGCCCTCCTACGAGCAGTACTTC. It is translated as CASSPGSPLPSYEQYF.

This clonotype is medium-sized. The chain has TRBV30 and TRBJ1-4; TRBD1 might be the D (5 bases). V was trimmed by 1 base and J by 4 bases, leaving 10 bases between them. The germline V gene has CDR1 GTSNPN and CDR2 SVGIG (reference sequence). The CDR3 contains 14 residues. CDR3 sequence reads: CAWSGQGSNEKLFF. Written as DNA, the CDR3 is TGTGCCTGGAGTGGGCAGGGAAGTAATGAAAAACTGTTTTTT.

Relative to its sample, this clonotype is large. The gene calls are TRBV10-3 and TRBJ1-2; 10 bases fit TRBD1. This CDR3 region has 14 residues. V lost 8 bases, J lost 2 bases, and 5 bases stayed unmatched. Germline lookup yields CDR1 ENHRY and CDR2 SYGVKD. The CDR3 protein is CAIGGTGENYGYTF. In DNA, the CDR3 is TGTGCCATCGGCGGGACAGGGGAGAACTATGGCTACACCTTC.

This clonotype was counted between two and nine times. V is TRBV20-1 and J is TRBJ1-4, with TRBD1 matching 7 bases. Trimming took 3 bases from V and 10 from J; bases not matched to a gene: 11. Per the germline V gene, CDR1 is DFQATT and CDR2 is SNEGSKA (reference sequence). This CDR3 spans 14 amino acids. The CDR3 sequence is CSASGTGEFGKLFF. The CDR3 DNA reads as TGCAGTGCTAGTGGTACAGGGGAATTCGGAAAACTGTTTTTT.

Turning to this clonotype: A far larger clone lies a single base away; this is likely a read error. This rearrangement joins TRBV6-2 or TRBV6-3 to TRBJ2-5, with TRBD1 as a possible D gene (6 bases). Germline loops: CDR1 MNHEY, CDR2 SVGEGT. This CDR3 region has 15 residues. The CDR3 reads CAISDQVWDTGSQYF. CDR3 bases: TGTGCCATCAGTGACCAGGTGTGGGACACGGGTTCCCAGTACTTC.

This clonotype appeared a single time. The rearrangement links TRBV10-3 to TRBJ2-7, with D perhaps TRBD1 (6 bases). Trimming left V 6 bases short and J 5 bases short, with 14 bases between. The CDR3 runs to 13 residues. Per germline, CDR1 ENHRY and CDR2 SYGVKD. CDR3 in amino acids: CAIRGAGDDEQYF. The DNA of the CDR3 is TGTGCCATCAGGGGGGCAGGGGACGACGAGCAGTACTTC.

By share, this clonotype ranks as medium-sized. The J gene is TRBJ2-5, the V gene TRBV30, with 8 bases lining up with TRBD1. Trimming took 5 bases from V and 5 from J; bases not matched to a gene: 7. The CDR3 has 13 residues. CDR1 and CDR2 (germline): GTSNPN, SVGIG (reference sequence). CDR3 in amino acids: CAWGSGGLETQYF. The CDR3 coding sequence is TGTGCCTGGGGATCAGGGGGCTTGGAGACCCAGTACTTC. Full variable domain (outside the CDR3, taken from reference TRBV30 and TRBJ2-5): SQTIHQWPATLVQPVGSPLSLECTVEGTSNPNLYWYRQAAGRGLQLLFYSVGIGQISSEVPQNLSASRPQDRQFILSSKKLLLSDSGFYLCAWGSGGLETQYFGPGTRLLVL.

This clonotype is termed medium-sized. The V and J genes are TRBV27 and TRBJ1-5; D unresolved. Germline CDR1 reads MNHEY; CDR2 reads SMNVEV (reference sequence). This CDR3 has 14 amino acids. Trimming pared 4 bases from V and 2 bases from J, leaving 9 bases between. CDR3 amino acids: CASSSRMGNQPQHF. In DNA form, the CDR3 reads TGTGCCAGCAGTTCTCGGATGGGCAATCAGCCCCAGCATTTT.

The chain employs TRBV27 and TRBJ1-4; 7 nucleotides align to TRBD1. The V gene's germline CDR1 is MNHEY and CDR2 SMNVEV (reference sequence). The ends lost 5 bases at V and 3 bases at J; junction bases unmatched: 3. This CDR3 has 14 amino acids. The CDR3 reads CASSKGQANEKLFF. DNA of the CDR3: TGTGCCAGCAGTAAAGGACAGGCTAATGAAAAACTGTTTTTT.

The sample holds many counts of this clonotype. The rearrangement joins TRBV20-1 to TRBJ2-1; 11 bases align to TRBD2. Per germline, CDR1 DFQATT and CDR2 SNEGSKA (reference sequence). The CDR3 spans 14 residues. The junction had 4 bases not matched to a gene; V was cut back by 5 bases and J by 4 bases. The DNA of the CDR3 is TGCAGTGCTCTAGCGGGGGGCTTGTACAATGAGCAGTTCTTC. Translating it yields CSALAGGLYNEQFF.